This TCR beta chain was profiled in a study of blood T cell repertoires in COVID-19. Study summary: The origin of the acute and convalescent COVID-19 samples was the United States, Italy and Spain.

This CDR3 contains 14 residues. The V gene end was trimmed by 3 bases and the J gene end by 3 bases; junction bases not matched to a gene: 4. Per germline, CDR1 SGHTA and CDR2 FQGNSA. Produced via immunoSEQ multiplex PCR; TCRdb's table is partial and in-frame only. The sample lists 200,000 to 300,000 clones, about nine tenths occurring once. Input material: peripheral blood. The sequence came from a man aged 25-45 years with COVID-19, enrolled during active disease. The V gene is TRBV7-2, the J gene TRBJ2-5; 7 nucleotides match TRBD1. The CDR3 region has the DNA TGTGCCAGCAGCTTCTCCGGGACAGAAGAGACCCAGTACTTC. Protein: CASSFSGTEETQYF.